This TCR beta chain was identified during a study of cytomegalovirus exposure and HLA in healthy donors. Study results and limitations: Earlier analysis looked at TCR beta V segments, and most were productive about 90% or about 30% of the time.

Germline lookup yields CDR1 SGHVS and CDR2 FQNEAQ. This CDR3 is built from 17 residues. J lost 3 bases, V lost 4 bases, and 7 bases had no gene match. For this clone: Its antigen is not identified.

PCR employed 60 Vbeta and 13 Jbeta primers. Libraries were prepared by immunoSEQ multiplex PCR; TCRdb keeps only in-frame clonotypes and omits some of them. The table shows about 200,000 clones, with around four fifths occurring only once. The TCR comes from a boy younger than 10 in good health and CMV-seronegative. The source material was PBMCs. The rearrangement uses TRBV7-8 and TRBJ1-5; 12 bases match TRBD1. The CDR3 here is CASSSGQGASVNQPQHF. For the CDR3, the DNA is TGTGCCAGCAGCTCGGGACAGGGGGCGTCGGTCAATCAGCCCCAGCATTTT.